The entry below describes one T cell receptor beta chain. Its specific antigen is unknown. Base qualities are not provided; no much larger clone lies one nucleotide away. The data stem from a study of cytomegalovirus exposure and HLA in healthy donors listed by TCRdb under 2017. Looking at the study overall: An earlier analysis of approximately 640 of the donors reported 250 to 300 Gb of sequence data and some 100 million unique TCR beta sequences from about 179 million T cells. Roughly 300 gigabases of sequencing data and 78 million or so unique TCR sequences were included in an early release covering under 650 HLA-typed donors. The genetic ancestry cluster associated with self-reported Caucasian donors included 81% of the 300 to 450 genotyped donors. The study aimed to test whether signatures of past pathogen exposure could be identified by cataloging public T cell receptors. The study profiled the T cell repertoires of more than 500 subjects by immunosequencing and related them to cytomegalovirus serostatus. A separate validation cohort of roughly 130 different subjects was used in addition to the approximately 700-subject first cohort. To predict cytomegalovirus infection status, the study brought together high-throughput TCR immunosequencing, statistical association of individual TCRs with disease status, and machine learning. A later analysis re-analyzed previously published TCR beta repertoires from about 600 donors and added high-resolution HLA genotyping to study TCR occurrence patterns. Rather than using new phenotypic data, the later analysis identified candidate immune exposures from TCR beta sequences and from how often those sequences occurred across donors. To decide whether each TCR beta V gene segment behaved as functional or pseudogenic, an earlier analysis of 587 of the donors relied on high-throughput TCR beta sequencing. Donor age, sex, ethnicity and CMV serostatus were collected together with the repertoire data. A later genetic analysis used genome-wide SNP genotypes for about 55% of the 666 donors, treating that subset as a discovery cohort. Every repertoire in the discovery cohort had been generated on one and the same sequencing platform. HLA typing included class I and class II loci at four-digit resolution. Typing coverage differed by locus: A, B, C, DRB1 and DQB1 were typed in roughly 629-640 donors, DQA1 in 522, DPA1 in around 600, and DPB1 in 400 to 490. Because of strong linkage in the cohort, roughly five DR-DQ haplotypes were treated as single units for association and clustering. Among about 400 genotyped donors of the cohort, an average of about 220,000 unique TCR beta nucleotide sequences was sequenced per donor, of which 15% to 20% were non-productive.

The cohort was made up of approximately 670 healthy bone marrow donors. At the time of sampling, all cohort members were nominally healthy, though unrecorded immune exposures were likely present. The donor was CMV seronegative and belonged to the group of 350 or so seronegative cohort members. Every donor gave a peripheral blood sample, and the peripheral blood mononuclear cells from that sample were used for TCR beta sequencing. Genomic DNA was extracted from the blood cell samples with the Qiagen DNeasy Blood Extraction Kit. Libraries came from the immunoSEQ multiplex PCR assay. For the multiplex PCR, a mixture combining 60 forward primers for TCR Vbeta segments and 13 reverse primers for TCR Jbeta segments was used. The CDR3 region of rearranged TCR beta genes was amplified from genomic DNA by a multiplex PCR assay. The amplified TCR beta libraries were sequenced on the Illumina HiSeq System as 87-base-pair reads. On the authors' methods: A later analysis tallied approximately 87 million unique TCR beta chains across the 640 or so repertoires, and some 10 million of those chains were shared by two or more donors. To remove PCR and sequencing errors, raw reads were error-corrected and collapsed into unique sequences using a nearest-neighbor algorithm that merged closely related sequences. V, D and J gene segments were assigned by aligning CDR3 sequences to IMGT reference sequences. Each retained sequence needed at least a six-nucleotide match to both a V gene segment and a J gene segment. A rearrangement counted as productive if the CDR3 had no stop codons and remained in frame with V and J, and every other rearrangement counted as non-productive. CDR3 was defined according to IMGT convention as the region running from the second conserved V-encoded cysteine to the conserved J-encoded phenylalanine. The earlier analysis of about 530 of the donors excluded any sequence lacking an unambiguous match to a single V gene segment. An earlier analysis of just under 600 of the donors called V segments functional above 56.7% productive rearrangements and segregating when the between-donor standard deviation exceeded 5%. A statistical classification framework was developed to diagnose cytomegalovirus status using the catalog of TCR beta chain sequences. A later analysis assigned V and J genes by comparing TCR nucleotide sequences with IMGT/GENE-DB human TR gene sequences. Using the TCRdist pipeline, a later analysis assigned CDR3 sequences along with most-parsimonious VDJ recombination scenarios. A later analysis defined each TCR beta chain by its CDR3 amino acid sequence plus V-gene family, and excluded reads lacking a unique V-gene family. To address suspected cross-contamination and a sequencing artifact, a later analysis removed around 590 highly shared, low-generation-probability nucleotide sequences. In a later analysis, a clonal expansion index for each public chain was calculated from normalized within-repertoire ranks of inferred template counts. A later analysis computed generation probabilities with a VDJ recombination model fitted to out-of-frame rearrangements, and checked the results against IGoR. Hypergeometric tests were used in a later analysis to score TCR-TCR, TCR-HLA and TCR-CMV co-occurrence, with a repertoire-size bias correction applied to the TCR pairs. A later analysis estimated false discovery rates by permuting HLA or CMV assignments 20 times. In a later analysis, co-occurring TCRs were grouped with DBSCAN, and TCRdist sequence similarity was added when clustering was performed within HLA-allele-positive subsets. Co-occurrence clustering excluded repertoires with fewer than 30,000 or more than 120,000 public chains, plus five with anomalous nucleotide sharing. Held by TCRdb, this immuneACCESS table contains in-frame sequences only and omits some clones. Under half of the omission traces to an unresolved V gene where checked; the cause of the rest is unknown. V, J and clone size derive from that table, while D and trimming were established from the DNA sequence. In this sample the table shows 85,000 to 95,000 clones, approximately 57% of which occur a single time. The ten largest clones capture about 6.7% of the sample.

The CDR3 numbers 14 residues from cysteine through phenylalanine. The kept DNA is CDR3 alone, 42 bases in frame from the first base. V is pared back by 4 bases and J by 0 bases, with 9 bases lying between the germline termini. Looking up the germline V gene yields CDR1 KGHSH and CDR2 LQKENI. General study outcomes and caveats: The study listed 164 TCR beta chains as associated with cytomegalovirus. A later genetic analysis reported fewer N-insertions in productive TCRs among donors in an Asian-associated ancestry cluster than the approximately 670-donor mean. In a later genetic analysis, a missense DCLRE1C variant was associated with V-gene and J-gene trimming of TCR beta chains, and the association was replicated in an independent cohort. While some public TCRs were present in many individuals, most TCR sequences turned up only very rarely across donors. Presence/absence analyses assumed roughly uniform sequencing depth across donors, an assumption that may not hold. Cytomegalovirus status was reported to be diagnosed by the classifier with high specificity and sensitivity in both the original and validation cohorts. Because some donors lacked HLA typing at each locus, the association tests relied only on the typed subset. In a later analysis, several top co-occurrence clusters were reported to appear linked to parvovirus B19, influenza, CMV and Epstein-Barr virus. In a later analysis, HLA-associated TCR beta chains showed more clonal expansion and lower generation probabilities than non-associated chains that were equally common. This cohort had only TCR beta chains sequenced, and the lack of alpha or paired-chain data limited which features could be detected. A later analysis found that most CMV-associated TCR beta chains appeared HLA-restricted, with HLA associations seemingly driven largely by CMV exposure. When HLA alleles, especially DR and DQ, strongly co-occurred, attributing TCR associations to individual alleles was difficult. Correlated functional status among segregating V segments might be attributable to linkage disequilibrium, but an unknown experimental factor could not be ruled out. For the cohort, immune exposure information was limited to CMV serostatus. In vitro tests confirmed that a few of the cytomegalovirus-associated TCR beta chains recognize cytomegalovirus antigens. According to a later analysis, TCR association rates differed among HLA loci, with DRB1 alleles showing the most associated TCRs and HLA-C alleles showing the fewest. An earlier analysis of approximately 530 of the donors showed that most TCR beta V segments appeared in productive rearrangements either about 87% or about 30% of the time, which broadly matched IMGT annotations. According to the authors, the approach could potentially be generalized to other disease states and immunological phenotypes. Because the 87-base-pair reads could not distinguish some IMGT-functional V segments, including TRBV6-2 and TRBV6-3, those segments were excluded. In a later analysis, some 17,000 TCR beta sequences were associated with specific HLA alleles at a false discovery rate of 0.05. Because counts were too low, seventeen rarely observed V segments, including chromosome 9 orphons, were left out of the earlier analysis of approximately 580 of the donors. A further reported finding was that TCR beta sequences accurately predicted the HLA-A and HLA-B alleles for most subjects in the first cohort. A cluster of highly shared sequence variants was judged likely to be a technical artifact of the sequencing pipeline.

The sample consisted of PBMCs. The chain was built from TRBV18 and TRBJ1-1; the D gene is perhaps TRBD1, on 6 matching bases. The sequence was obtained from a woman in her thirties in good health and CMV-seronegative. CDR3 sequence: CASSLDRLNTEAFF. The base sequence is TGTGCCAGCTCACTAGACAGGTTGAACACTGAAGCTTTCTTT.